This TCR beta chain was captured in a study of EBV T-cell therapy then PD-1 blockade in nasopharyngeal carcinoma. Some clones are missing from TCRdb's copy, which holds only in-frame ones; the method was immunoSEQ multiplex PCR. The sample shows tens of thousands of clones, around 84% of them seen only once. Time point defined: 266 days after commencement of treatment, after nivolumab therapy. Treatment denoted: AdE1-LMPpoly-expanded autologous EBV-specific T-cell therapy followed by anti-PD-1 nivolumab. Concerning this clone: Its antigen remains unknown.

This TCR derives from a man aged 40-49 years with nasopharyngeal carcinoma. Sequences were derived from CD8+ T cells from blood, sampled at approximately day 260 from a patient whose treatment included autologous EBV-specific T cells and nivolumab.

The CDR3 bases are TGTGCCAGAAGCTTGGTAGGCGAGGACAGGGCCCGTTGTGTCTATGGCTACACCTTC. It yields the protein CARSLVGEDRARCVYGYTF. The genes are TRBV5-3 and TRBJ1-2, with 8 positions matching TRBD1. TRBV5-3 is sorted into the ORF group, with uncertain function. The CDR3 extends over 19 amino acids. Trimming cost V 0 bases and J 4 bases; bases outside gene matches: 17.